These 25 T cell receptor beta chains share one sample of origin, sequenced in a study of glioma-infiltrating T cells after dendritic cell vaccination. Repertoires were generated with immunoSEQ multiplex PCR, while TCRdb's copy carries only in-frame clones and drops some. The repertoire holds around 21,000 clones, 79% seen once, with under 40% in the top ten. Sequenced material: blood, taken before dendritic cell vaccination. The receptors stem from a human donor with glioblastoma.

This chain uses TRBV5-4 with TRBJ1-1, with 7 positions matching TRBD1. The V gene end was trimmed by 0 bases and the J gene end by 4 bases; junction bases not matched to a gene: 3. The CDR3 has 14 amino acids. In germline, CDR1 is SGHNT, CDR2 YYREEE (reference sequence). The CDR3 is CASSLANRGTEAFF. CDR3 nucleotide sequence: TGTGCCAGCAGCTTGGCCAACAGGGGCACTGAAGCTTTCTTT.

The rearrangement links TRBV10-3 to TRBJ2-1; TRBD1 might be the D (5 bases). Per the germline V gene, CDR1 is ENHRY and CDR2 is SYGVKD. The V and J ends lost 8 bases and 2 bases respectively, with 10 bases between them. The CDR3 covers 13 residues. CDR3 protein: CAIWQGPYNEQFF. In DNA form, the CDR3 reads TGTGCCATCTGGCAGGGCCCCTACAATGAGCAGTTCTTC.

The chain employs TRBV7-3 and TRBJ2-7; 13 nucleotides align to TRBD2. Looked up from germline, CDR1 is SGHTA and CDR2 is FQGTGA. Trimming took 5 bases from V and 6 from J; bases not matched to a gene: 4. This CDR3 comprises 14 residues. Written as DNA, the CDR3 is TGTGCCAGCAGCGGGGGACTAGCGGGAAGCGAGCAGTACTTC. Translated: CASSGGLAGSEQYF.

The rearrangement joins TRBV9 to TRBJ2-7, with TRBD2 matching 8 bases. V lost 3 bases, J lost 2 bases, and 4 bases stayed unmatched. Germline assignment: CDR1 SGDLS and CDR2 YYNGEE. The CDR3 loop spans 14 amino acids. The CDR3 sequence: CASSAGGLAYEQYF. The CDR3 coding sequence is TGTGCCAGCAGCGCCGGGGGACTAGCCTACGAGCAGTACTTC.

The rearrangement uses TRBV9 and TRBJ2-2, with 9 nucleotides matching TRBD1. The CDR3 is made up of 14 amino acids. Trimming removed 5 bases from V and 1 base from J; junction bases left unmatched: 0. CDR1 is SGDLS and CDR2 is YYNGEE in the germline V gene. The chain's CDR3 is CASRDRGNTGELFF. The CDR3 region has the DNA TGTGCCAGCAGGGACAGGGGGAACACCGGGGAGCTGTTTTTT.

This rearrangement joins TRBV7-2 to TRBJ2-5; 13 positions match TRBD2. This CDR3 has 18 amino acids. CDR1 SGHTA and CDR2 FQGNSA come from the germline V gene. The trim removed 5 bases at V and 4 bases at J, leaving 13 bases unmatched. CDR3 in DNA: TGTGCCAGCAGCCATGGACTAGCGGGAGCCTCGGGGTTAGAGACCCAGTACTTC. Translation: CASSHGLAGASGLETQYF. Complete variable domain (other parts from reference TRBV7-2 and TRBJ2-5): GAGVSQSPSNKVTEKGKDVELRCDPISGHTALYWYRQSLGQGLEFLIYFQGNSAPDKSGLPSDRFSAERTGGSVSTLTIQRTQQEDSAVYLCASSHGLAGASGLETQYFGPGTRLLVL.

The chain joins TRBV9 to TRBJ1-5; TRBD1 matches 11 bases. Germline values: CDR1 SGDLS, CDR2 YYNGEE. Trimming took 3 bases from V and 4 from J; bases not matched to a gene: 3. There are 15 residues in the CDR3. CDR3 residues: CASSAGTGGNQPQHF. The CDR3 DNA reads TGTGCCAGCAGCGCCGGGACAGGGGGAAATCAGCCCCAGCATTTT. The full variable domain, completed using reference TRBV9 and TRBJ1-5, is DSGVTQTPKHLITATGQRVTLRCSPRSGDLSVYWYQQSLDQGLQFLIQYYNGEERAKGNILERFSAQQFPDLHSELNLSSLELGDSALYFCASSAGTGGNQPQHFGDGTRLSIL.

The CDR3 DNA follows: TGTGCCAGTAGCCCCGGGACTGAAGCTTTCTTT. Its translation is CASSPGTEAFF. The chain uses TRBV19 and TRBJ1-1, with D unresolved. Germline V CDR1 and CDR2: LNHDA, SQIVND (reference sequence). Trimming removed 6 bases from V and 5 bases from J, with 7 bases in between. CDR3 size: 11 residues.

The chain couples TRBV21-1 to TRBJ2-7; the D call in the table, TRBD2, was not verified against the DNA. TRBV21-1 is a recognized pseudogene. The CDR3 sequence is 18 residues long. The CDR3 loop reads CASSLRGGGGPSSYEQYF. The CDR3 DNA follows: TGTGCCAGCAGCCTCCGAGGGGGAGGGGGACCGAGCTCCTACGAGCAGTACTTC.

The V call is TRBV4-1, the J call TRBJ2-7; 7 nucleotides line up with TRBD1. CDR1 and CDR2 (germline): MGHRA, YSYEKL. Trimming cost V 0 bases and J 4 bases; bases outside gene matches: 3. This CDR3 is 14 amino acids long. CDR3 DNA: TGCGCCAGCAGCCAAGAGGGGACAGATTACGAGCAGTACTTC. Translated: CASSQEGTDYEQYF.

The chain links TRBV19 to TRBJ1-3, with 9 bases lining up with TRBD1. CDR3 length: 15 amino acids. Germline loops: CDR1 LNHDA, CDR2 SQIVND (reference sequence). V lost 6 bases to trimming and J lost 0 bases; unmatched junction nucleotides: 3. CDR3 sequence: CASSGQGTSGNTIYF. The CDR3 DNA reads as TGTGCCAGTAGCGGACAGGGGACCTCTGGAAACACCATATATTTT.

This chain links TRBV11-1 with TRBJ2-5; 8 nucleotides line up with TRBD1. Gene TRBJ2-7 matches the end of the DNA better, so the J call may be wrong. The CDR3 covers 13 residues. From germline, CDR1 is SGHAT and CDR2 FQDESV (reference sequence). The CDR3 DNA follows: TGTGCCAGCAGCGATGCGGACAGGGACGAGCAGTACTTC. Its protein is CASSDADRDEQYF.

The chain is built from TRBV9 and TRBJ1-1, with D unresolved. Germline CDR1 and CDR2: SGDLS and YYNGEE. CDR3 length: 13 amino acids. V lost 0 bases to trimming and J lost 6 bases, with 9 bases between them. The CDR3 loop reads CASSVEPRSEAFF. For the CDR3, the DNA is TGTGCCAGCAGCGTAGAACCCCGGTCTGAAGCTTTCTTT.

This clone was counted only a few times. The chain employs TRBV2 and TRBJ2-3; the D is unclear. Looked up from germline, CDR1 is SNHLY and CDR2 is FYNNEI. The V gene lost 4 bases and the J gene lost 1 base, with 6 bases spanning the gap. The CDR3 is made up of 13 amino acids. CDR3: CASSGQGTDTQYF. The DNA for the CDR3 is TGTGCCAGCAGTGGGCAGGGCACAGATACGCAGTATTTT.

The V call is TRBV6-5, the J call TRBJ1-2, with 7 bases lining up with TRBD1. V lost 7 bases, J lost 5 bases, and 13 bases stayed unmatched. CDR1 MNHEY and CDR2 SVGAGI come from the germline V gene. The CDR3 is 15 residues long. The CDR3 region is CASNPSRGAEYGYTF. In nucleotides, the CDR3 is TGTGCCAGCAACCCCAGCAGGGGGGCGGAATATGGCTACACCTTC.

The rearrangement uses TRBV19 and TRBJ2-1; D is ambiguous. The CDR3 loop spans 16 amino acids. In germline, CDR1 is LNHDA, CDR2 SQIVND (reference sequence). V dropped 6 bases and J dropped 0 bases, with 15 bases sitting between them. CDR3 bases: TGTGCCAGTAGGAACCCAGGAAAAAGCTCCTACAATGAGCAGTTCTTC. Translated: CASRNPGKSSYNEQFF. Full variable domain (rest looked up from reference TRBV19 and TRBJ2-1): DGGITQSPKYLFRKEGQNVTLSCEQNLNHDAMYWYRQDPGQGLRLIYYSQIVNDFQKGDIAEGYSVSREKKESFPLTVTSAQKNPTAFYLCASRNPGKSSYNEQFFGPGTRLTVL.

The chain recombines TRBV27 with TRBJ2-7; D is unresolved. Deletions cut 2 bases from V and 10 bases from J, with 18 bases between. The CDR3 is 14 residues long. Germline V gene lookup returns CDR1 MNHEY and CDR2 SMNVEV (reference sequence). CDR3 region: CASSLGGSVGSQYF. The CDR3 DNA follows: TGTGCCAGCAGTTTAGGTGGTTCGGTGGGCAGTCAGTACTTC.

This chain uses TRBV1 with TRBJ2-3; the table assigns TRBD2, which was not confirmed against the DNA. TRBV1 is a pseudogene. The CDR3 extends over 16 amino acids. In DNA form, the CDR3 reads TGCACCAGCAGCCACCAACTAGCGGGAGGCACAGATACGCAGTATTTT. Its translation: CTSSHQLAGGTDTQYF.

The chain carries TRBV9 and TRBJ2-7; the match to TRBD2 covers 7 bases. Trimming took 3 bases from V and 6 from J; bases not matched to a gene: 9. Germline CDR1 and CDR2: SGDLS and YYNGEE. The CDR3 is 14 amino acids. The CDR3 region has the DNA TGTGCCAGCAGCGCTGGGGGGGGAGCGGGCGAGCAGTACTTC. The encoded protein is CASSAGGGAGEQYF.

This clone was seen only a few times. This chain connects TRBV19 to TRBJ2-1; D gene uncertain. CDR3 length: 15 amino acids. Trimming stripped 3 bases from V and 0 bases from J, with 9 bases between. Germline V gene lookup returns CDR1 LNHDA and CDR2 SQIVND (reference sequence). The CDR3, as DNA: TGTGCCAGTAGTATTGGGCAGAGCTCCTACAATGAGCAGTTCTTC. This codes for CASSIGQSSYNEQFF.

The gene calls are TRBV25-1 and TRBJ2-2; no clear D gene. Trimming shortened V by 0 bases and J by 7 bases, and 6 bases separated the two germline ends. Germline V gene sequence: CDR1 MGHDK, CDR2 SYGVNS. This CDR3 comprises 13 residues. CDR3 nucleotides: TGTGCCAGCAGTGAATATGGTAGCGGGGAGCTGTTTTTT. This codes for CASSEYGSGELFF.

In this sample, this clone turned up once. This chain's CDR3 is CASSLYTLDEQFF. The CDR3 DNA reads as TGTGCCAGCAGTTTATACACCCTCGATGAGCAGTTCTTC. V usage is TRBV27 and J usage is TRBJ2-1; D is ambiguous. The V gene lost 1 base and the J gene lost 8 bases, with 9 bases spanning the gap. Germline V gene lookup returns CDR1 MNHEY and CDR2 SMNVEV (reference sequence). CDR3 length: 13 amino acids.

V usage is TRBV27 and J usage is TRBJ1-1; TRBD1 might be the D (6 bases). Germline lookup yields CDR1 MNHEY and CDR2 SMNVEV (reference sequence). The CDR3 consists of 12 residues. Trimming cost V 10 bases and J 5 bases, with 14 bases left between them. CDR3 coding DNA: TGTGCCACCTCCGGGACACGAACTGAAGCTTTCTTT. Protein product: CATSGTRTEAFF.

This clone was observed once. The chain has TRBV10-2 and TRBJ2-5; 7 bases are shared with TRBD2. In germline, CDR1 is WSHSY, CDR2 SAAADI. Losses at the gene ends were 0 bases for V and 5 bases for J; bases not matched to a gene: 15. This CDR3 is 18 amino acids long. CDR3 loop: CASSESTGGRAARETQYF. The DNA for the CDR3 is TGCGCCAGCAGTGAGTCGACTGGCGGGAGAGCCGCCAGGGAGACCCAGTACTTC.

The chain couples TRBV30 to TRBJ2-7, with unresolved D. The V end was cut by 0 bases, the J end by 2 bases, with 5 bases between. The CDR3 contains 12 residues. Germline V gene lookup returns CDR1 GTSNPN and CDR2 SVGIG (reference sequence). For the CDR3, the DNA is TGTGCCTGGAGTGTGGGCCCCTACGAGCAGTACTTC. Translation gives CAWSVGPYEQYF.